The rows below give T cell receptor beta chains drawn from one sample of a study of shared clonotypes between healthy human individuals. Sequencing was performed with immunoSEQ multiplex PCR; in TCRdb, only in-frame clones are kept and a portion is missing. The sample carries 1 million to 1.3 million clones, 75% to 80% recorded once. The sample taken for sequencing was memory CD4+ T cells from PBMCs. The source is a man aged 18 to 29 in good health. Some clones in this sample may be carry-over from other donors' samples. Both conserved end residues are part of each CDR3. A D gene is named only where the DNA matches it firmly. Only part of the rows carry a size: once, few, many, or a class if the clone is expanded.

TRBV5-4	.	.	TRBJ1-1	CASSGDGYTEAFF	TGTGCCAGCAGCGGGGACGGGTACACTGAAGCTTTCTTT
TRBV2	.	.	TRBJ2-1	CASSEVLGAPLFF	TGTGCCAGCAGTGAAGTGTTAGGGGCCCCTCTGTTCTTC
TRBV7-2	TRBD2	.	TRBJ2-7	CASSFSRAGDYEQYF	TGTGCCAGCAGCTTTTCCCGAGCGGGAGATTACGAGCAGTACTTC
TRBV18	.	.	TRBJ2-7	CASSPLALYEQYF	TGTGCCAGCTCACCACTAGCCCTCTACGAGCAGTACTTC
TRBV28	.	.	TRBJ2-2	CASRFFTGELFF	TGTGCCAGCAGATTTTTCACCGGGGAGCTGTTTTTT
TRBV5-4	.	.	TRBJ2-2	CASSLGGTGELFF	TGTGCCAGCAGCTTGGGCGGGACCGGGGAGCTGTTTTTT
TRBV9	.	.	TRBJ2-1	CASSVRPKDEQFF	TGTGCCAGCAGCGTGAGACCTAAGGATGAGCAGTTCTTC
TRBV4-3	TRBD2	.	TRBJ2-7	CASSQDLLGTSGDSYEQYF	TGCGCCAGCAGCCAAGATCTCCTCGGGACTAGCGGGGACTCCTACGAGCAGTACTTC
TRBV18	.	once	TRBJ2-5	CASSPPLGRQETQYF	TGTGCCAGCTCACCACCTTTGGGCCGCCAAGAGACCCAGTACTTC
TRBV5-1	.	.	TRBJ2-2	CASSLVLANTGELFF	TGCGCCAGCAGCTTGGTTTTAGCGAACACCGGGGAGCTGTTTTTT
TRBV19	.	.	TRBJ2-5	CASSLTGWPPETQYF	TGTGCCAGTAGTCTAACCGGTTGGCCCCCAGAGACCCAGTACTTC
TRBV9	.	few	TRBJ2-7	CASSVFGFDEQYF	TGTGCCAGCAGCGTGTTTGGGTTTGACGAGCAGTACTTC